This T cell receptor (beta chain) comes out of a study of control samples from healthy donors and cancer patients. Trimming pared 2 bases from V and 8 bases from J, leaving 18 bases between. Germline V CDR1 and CDR2: MNHEY, SMNVEV (reference sequence). The CDR3 extends over 15 amino acids. Method: immunoSEQ multiplex PCR; TCRdb's copy keeps in-frame clones and lacks some. The table shows roughly 14,000 clones, with roughly 77% occurring only once. The source of this sequence is a female donor with lung cancer. Source material: formalin-fixed, paraffin-embedded tissue. This chain connects TRBV27 to TRBJ1-1, with D perhaps matching TRBD1 (6 bases). CDR3 nucleotides: TGTGCCAGCAGTTTAAGATGGCAGGGGCTGGGAGAAGCTTTCTTT. It specifies CASSLRWQGLGEAFF.